What follows are 10 T cell receptor beta chains derived from one specimen sequenced in a study of T cells in localized non-small cell lung cancer. Clones were sequenced by immunoSEQ multiplex PCR, and TCRdb holds only the in-frame ones, with some missing. Among approximately 34,000 clones listed, roughly 93% were seen once. The sequenced sample was peripheral blood, obtained before any cancer treatment. The receptors shown here come from a female donor aged 60 or older with stage I lung adenocarcinoma.

This sequence joins TRBV6-5 and TRBJ1-2, with TRBD1 matching 11 bases. V gave up 4 bases and J gave up 4 bases; unmatched junction bases: 5. From germline, CDR1 is MNHEY and CDR2 SVGAGI. The CDR3 consists of 15 residues. CDR3 coding DNA: TGTGCCAGCAGTTCGGACAGGGGGCGGATCTATGGCTACACCTTC. This encodes CASSSDRGRIYGYTF.

The rearrangement uses TRBV6-1 and TRBJ1-3; D uncertain. The CDR3 has 14 amino acids. Trimming stripped 9 bases from V and 0 bases from J, with 12 bases between. Germline CDR1 and CDR2: MNHNS and SASEGT. DNA for the CDR3: TGTGCCAGTCGCGTGGAGCTCTCTGGAAACACCATATATTTT. Translated, it gives CASRVELSGNTIYF.

The rearrangement links TRBV9 to TRBJ2-3; possibly TRBD1 or TRBD2 for D (5 bases each). The CDR3 spans 16 residues. Germline CDR1 SGDLS, CDR2 YYNGEE. V gave up 4 bases and J gave up 0 bases, with 15 bases separating them. In DNA form, the CDR3 reads TGTGCCAGCAGCCCCGGGGCGTATACTAGCACAGATACGCAGTATTTT. Amino acids: CASSPGAYTSTDTQYF.

The V and J genes are TRBV28 and TRBJ2-7; no reliable D call. Germline assignment: CDR1 MDHEN and CDR2 SYDVKM. The ends were cut back, 5 bases at V and 4 bases at J, with 6 bases in the middle. This CDR3 contains 11 residues. CDR3 DNA: TGTGCCAGCAGTAGAGGATACGAGCAGTACTTC. Its protein is CASSRGYEQYF.

The V and J genes are TRBV27 and TRBJ2-3; D is possibly TRBD2 (7 bases). Germline-derived CDR1 and CDR2 are MNHEY and SMNVEV (reference sequence). This CDR3 is built from 19 residues. V was shortened by 6 bases and J by 1 base, with 26 bases between the two germline ends. The CDR3 nucleotides are TGTGCCAGCAGCCCGGTTCCGGGGGGTTGGGGGGGGCGCACAGATACGCAGTATTTT. This codes for CASSPVPGGWGGRTDTQYF.

The rearrangement uses TRBV5-4 and TRBJ1-3, with D unresolved. Germline values: CDR1 SGHNT, CDR2 YYREEE (reference sequence). V gave up 4 bases and J gave up 9 bases, with 8 bases separating them. The CDR3 extends over 11 amino acids. The CDR3 DNA sequence: TGTGCCAGCAGCCCGGGTGGCACCATATATTTT. This gives the protein CASSPGGTIYF. The full variable domain, in which reference TRBV5-4 and TRBJ1-3 provide the parts outside the CDR3, is ETGVTQSPTHLIKTRGQQVTLRCSSQSGHNTVSWYQQALGQGPQFIFQYYREEENGRGNFPPRFSGLQFPNYSSELNVNALELDDSALYLCASSPGGTIYFGEGSWLTVV.

This chain connects TRBV5-5 to TRBJ2-7; D may be TRBD2 (5 bases). V lost 0 bases and J 2 bases, leaving 9 bases between the germline ends. CDR1 is SGHKS, CDR2 YYEKEE, per germline (reference sequence). The CDR3 consists of 14 residues. The CDR3 loop reads CASSLGLPPYEQYV. DNA for the CDR3: TGTGCCAGCAGCTTGGGACTACCTCCCTACGAGCAGTACGTC.

The chain joins TRBV7-3 to TRBJ2-5; possibly TRBD2 for D (6 bases). Per the germline V gene, CDR1 is SGHTA and CDR2 is FQGTGA. CDR3 size: 17 residues. V was clipped by 2 bases and J by 7 bases, with 23 bases between them. CDR3 sequence: CASSLGPLASSLPTQYF. DNA of the CDR3: TGTGCCAGCAGCTTAGGACCACTAGCCTCCTCATTGCCGACCCAGTACTTC.

This clone was observed a handful of times. The chain joins TRBV18 to TRBJ2-7; D uncertain. The CDR3 has 12 amino acids. CDR1 and CDR2 (germline): KGHSH, LQKENI. V lost 6 bases and J lost 0, with 6 bases in between. This CDR3 reads CASSLSSYEQYV. In nucleotides, the CDR3 is TGTGCCAGCTCGCTGAGCTCCTACGAGCAGTACGTC.

J is TRBJ1-1 and V is TRBV5-6; D is perhaps TRBD1 (5 bases). CDR3 length: 12 residues. V gave up 3 bases and J gave up 8 bases, with 11 bases separating them. Germline CDR1 reads SGHDT; CDR2 reads YYEEEE. The CDR3 DNA follows: TGTGCCAGCAGCTCGGAGGGGAGGGAAGCTTTCTTT. It translates to CASSSEGREAFF.